The rows below give T cell receptor beta chains drawn from one sample of a study of blood T cell repertoires in COVID-19. Libraries were prepared by immunoSEQ multiplex PCR; TCRdb keeps only in-frame clonotypes and omits some of them. The table records 210,000 or so clones, over 75% of them present only once. The sample was peripheral blood. These receptors were collected from a man aged 50 to 59 who had recovered from COVID-19. Each CDR3 is given with its conserved first and last residue. The order of the fields is CDR3 length, D gene, clone size, V gene, J gene, CDR3 protein, CDR3 DNA. A D gene is named only where the DNA matches it firmly. The size of a clone is reported for some rows only, either as once, few or many, or as a class for expanded clones.

15	TRBD2	.	TRBV7-8	TRBJ2-7	CASSRLAGLGYEQYF	TGTGCCAGCAGCCGACTAGCGGGTCTGGGCTACGAGCAGTACTTC
15	TRBD1	.	TRBV7-9	TRBJ1-3	CASSLTGVSGNTIYF	TGTGCCAGCAGCTTGACAGGGGTCTCTGGAAACACCATATATTTT
16	TRBD2	.	TRBV11-3	TRBJ2-3	CASSSLTSGSSDTQYF	TGTGCCAGCAGCTCTCTAACTAGCGGGAGCTCAGATACGCAGTATTTT
17	TRBD2	many	TRBV7-9	TRBJ2-7	CASSPIQGLGLKNEQYF	TGTGCCAGCAGCCCTATCCAAGGACTAGGGCTTAAGAACGAGCAGTACTTC
15	TRBD1	.	TRBV19	TRBJ1-1	CASSKRTGGNTEAFF	TGTGCCAGTAGTAAACGGACAGGGGGGAACACTGAAGCTTTCTTT
13	.	.	TRBV7-2	TRBJ1-1	CASSLGAATEAFF	TGTGCCAGCAGCTTAGGGGCCGCCACTGAAGCTTTCTTT
15	.	.	TRBV27	TRBJ2-7	CASTLVGAPVYEQYF	TGTGCCAGCACCCTGGTGGGGGCCCCGGTCTACGAGCAGTACTTC
17	.	.	TRBV5-1	TRBJ2-7	CASSLVFQDLVPAGQYF	TGCGCCAGCAGCTTGGTCTTTCAGGATCTCGTGCCGGCAGGGCAGTACTTC
15	.	.	TRBV6-6	TRBJ1-4	CASSYRTGIEEKLFF	TGTGCCAGCAGTTACCGCACAGGGATTGAGGAAAAACTGTTTTTT
15	TRBD2	.	TRBV9	TRBJ2-7	CASSVAGGSSGEQYF	TGTGCCAGCAGCGTAGCCGGGGGGAGCTCGGGCGAGCAGTACTTC
16	TRBD2	.	TRBV5-1	TRBJ2-1	CASSIAPGLAENEQFF	TGCGCCAGCAGCATTGCCCCGGGACTAGCGGAGAATGAGCAGTTCTTC
15	TRBD2	.	TRBV7-2	TRBJ2-7	CASRWGSGGPYEQYF	TGTGCCAGCAGGTGGGGGTCGGGAGGGCCCTACGAGCAGTACTTC
14	TRBD2	.	TRBV28	TRBJ2-1	CASRGGRASHEQFF	TGTGCCAGCAGGGGCGGGAGGGCCTCTCATGAGCAGTTCTTC
15	TRBD2	.	TRBV7-3	TRBJ2-3	CASSRGTSGTDTQYF	TGTGCCAGCAGCCGCGGGACTAGCGGCACAGATACGCAGTATTTT
15	TRBD2	few	TRBV28	TRBJ2-5	CASSLTSGNQETQYF	TGTGCCAGCAGCCTCACTAGCGGAAATCAAGAGACCCAGTACTTC
17	.	.	TRBV19	TRBJ2-7	CASSFTTSPLHSYEQYF	TGTGCCAGTAGTTTTACCACATCCCCCTTGCACTCCTACGAGCAGTACTTC
14	.	.	TRBV27	TRBJ1-1	CASRDGGRLTEAFF	TGTGCCAGCAGAGACGGGGGGCGTCTCACTGAAGCTTTCTTT
15	TRBD2	.	TRBV29-1	TRBJ2-1	CSVGSGTSGYNEQFF	TGCAGCGTGGGGTCAGGGACTAGCGGTTACAATGAGCAGTTCTTC
15	.	.	TRBV4-1	TRBJ2-7	CASSQEFLRSYEQYF	TGCGCCAGCAGCCAAGAATTTCTCCGCTCCTACGAGCAGTACTTC
14	TRBD2	.	TRBV7-8	TRBJ2-1	CASSSSGSTGEQFF	TGTGCCAGCAGCTCTAGCGGGAGTACAGGTGAGCAGTTCTTC
16	TRBD1	.	TRBV5-1	TRBJ2-7	CASSLGSGTGLREQYF	TGCGCCAGCAGCTTGGGGAGTGGGACAGGATTAAGGGAGCAGTACTTC
18	TRBD2	few	TRBV6-1	TRBJ2-1	CASSENGLAGGLYNEQFF	TGTGCCAGCAGTGAAAACGGACTAGCGGGAGGTCTCTACAATGAGCAGTTCTTC
14	TRBD1	.	TRBV11-3	TRBJ1-1	CASSSGTGNTEAFF	TGTGCCAGCAGCTCGGGGACAGGGAACACTGAAGCTTTCTTT
14	TRBD1	.	TRBV11-3	TRBJ2-7	CASSLGQGVHEQYF	TGTGCCAGCAGCTTAGGACAGGGGGTCCACGAGCAGTACTTC
17	.	.	TRBV3-1/TRBV3-2	TRBJ2-1	CASSDPGDAGNLDEQFF	TGTGCCAGCTCCGATCCGGGGGACGCTGGTAATCTTGATGAGCAGTTCTTC
15	TRBD1	once	TRBV4-2	TRBJ1-1	CASSQVAGTGDEAFF	TGTGCCAGCAGCCAAGTAGCGGGGACAGGGGATGAAGCTTTCTTT
13	.	.	TRBV19	TRBJ2-7	CASSWAGVDEQYF	TGTGCCAGTAGCTGGGCCGGGGTTGACGAGCAGTACTTC
13	TRBD2	.	TRBV7-7	TRBJ2-1	CASSLGGANEQFF	TGTGCCAGCAGCTTGGGAGGGGCCAATGAGCAGTTCTTC
14	TRBD2	.	TRBV29-1	TRBJ2-1	CSGLAGGPNNEQFF	TGCAGCGGACTAGCGGGAGGGCCAAACAATGAGCAGTTCTTC
13	.	.	TRBV29-1	TRBJ1-2	CSVESSDNYGYTF	TGCAGCGTTGAAAGCAGCGATAACTATGGCTACACCTTC
15	.	.	TRBV3-1/TRBV3-2	TRBJ1-2	CASSQEDRANYGYTF	TGTGCCAGCAGCCAAGAGGACAGAGCTAACTATGGCTACACCTTC
15	TRBD2	.	TRBV28	TRBJ2-1	CASSLSGREGREQFF	TGTGCCAGCAGTTTAAGCGGGAGGGAGGGACGTGAGCAGTTCTTC
15	TRBD1	.	TRBV5-1	TRBJ1-5	CASSPTGFGNQPQHF	TGCGCCAGCAGCCCGACAGGGTTTGGCAATCAGCCCCAGCATTTT
15	.	.	TRBV3-1/TRBV3-2	TRBJ2-6	CASSQQFSGANVLTF	TGTGCCAGCAGCCAACAGTTCTCTGGGGCCAACGTCCTGACTTTC
15	.	few	TRBV14	TRBJ1-2	CASSPLQRSIEGYTF	TGTGCCAGCAGCCCTTTACAGAGATCCATCGAGGGCTACACCTTC
15	.	once	TRBV3-1/TRBV3-2	TRBJ2-5	CASSQFVGQQETQYF	TGTGCCAGCAGCCAATTCGTGGGACAACAAGAGACCCAGTACTTC
13	.	.	TRBV5-1	TRBJ2-7	CASSLVQGTEQYF	TGCGCCAGCAGCTTGGTACAGGGTACCGAGCAGTACTTC
15	.	.	TRBV6-5	TRBJ1-1	CASSKRTAGGTEAFF	TGTGCCAGCAGTAAACGGACGGCCGGAGGGACTGAAGCTTTCTTT
17	TRBD2	.	TRBV3-1/TRBV3-2	TRBJ2-5	CASSQGDSGSGEETQYF	TGTGCCAGCAGCCAAGGAGATAGCGGGAGCGGCGAAGAGACCCAGTACTTC
18	TRBD1	.	TRBV28	TRBJ2-6	CASNRATGKGSGANVLTF	TGTGCCAGCAACCGAGCGACAGGGAAGGGCTCTGGGGCCAACGTCCTGACTTTC
14	.	.	TRBV10-3	TRBJ1-4	CAISEGAQYEKLFF	TGTGCCATCAGTGAAGGGGCGCAGTATGAAAAACTGTTTTTT
16	.	.	TRBV4-1	TRBJ1-4	CASSQDWAGSGEKLFF	TGCGCCAGCAGCCAGGATTGGGCCGGCTCGGGGGAAAAACTGTTTTTT
19	TRBD2	.	TRBV10-2	TRBJ2-4	CASSESPPGGLAAKNIQYF	TGCGCCAGCAGTGAGTCCCCCCCTGGGGGACTAGCGGCCAAAAACATTCAGTACTTC
14	TRBD1	.	TRBV7-8	TRBJ2-2	CASSHRGRGGELFF	TGTGCCAGCAGTCACAGGGGGCGCGGCGGGGAGCTGTTTTTT
15	.	.	TRBV23-1	TRBJ2-1	CASGLSKPRCNEQFF	TGCGCCAGCGGCCTATCCAAACCGAGGTGCAATGAGCAGTTCTTC
15	TRBD2	.	TRBV5-1	TRBJ2-5	CASSRTSGYQETQYF	TGCGCCAGCAGCAGGACTAGCGGTTACCAAGAGACCCAGTACTTC
18	TRBD2	.	TRBV5-1	TRBJ2-2	CASSFRAGLAANTGELFF	TGCGCCAGCAGCTTTCGCGCAGGACTAGCGGCGAACACCGGGGAGCTGTTTTTT
16	TRBD2	once	TRBV10-3	TRBJ2-3	CAISVRTSGSTDTQYF	TGTGCCATCAGTGTCAGGACTAGCGGATCCACAGATACGCAGTATTTT
17	TRBD2	.	TRBV19	TRBJ2-3	CASSILLAAGGTDTQYF	TGTGCCAGTAGTATCTTACTAGCGGCGGGGGGAACAGATACGCAGTATTTT
17	.	.	TRBV6-2/TRBV6-3	TRBJ2-1	CASSYLGGRGSYNEQFF	TGTGCCAGCAGTTATCTAGGGGGGAGGGGCTCCTACAATGAGCAGTTCTTC